This TCR beta chain appears in the sequencing data of a study of radiotherapy plus CTLA-4 blockade in lung cancer. Background on the study: With around 30% of patients having disease control, objective responses were seen in roughly 18%.

General study results and limits: Early shifts in blood T cell clones, with interferon-beta, reportedly predicted response best. Expansion in blood of tumor-derived TCR clones was seen after radiotherapy plus ipilimumab.

Assay used: immunoSEQ multiplex PCR; TCRdb lists only in-frame clones, some missing. Counted here are approximately 100,000 clones, 82% occurring once; the ten biggest clones make up about 3.5%. Comment on this clone: Its cognate antigen is unknown.

The V and J ends lost 8 bases and 7 bases respectively, with 11 bases between them. CDR3 length: 12 amino acids. The germline CDR1 and CDR2 sequences are SNHLY and FYNNEI. It was focal radiation plus CTLA-4 blockade with ipilimumab that patients with chemo-refractory metastatic non-small-cell lung cancer received. This clonotype was sampled from a human donor with non-small cell lung cancer who had a partial response to radiotherapy plus ipilimumab. The source was peripheral blood, collected from a patient treated with radiotherapy plus ipilimumab. The chain joins TRBV2 to TRBJ1-4; unclear D gene. CDR3 loop: CASRGLVEKLFF. For the CDR3, the DNA is TGTGCCAGCCGTGGGCTTGTTGAAAAACTGTTTTTT.